Below are 30 T cell receptor beta chains sequenced from a single sample in a study of cytomegalovirus exposure and HLA in healthy donors. PCR was performed using 60 Vbeta and 13 Jbeta primers. Data came from immunoSEQ multiplex PCR; TCRdb stores just in-frame clones and leaves some out. The sample consists of 130,000 to 150,000 clones, under 80% of them appearing once. Sequencing was carried out using PBMCs. Receptors originate from a male donor in good health and CMV-seronegative.

V is TRBV5-1 and J is TRBJ2-2; 13 bases are a match to TRBD2. CDR3 length equals 16 residues. V dropped 6 bases and J dropped 5; count of bases not matched to a gene: 7. Germline loops: CDR1 SGHRS, CDR2 YFSETQ. CDR3 amino acids: CASTGLAGDRTGELFF. DNA for the CDR3: TGCGCCAGCACCGGACTAGCGGGAGATCGGACCGGGGAGCTGTTTTTT.

The rearrangement links TRBV6-1 to TRBJ2-7, with D tentatively TRBD1 (6 bases). V lost 4 bases and J 4 bases, leaving 11 bases between the germline ends. Germline values: CDR1 MNHNS, CDR2 SASEGT. The length of the CDR3 is 13 residues. CDR3 nucleotides: TGTGCCAGCAGTGGAGACAGGTTTTACGAGCAGTACTTC. Protein sequence: CASSGDRFYEQYF.

A few counts support this clone. The chain combines TRBV7-3 with TRBJ1-3; TRBD1 matches 7 bases. This CDR3 is 16 amino acids long. V shed 5 bases and J 4 bases; nucleotides not matched to a gene: 11. Per germline, CDR1 SGHTA and CDR2 FQGTGA. The CDR3 loop reads CASSPTGVGTGNTIYF. The DNA of the CDR3 is TGTGCCAGCAGCCCAACAGGGGTTGGGACGGGAAACACCATATATTTT.

J is TRBJ2-2 and V is TRBV7-3; D remains ambiguous. The CDR3 has 17 amino acids. In germline, CDR1 is SGHTA, CDR2 FQGTGA. Trimming took 0 bases from V and 4 from J, leaving 15 bases between them. The DNA of the CDR3 is TGTGCCAGCAGCTTAACAATTATCCAGGATAGCACCGGGGAGCTGTTTTTT. It yields the protein CASSLTIIQDSTGELFF. Based on the CDR3 plus reference TRBV7-3 and TRBJ2-2, the full variable domain is GAGVSQTPSNKVTEKGKYVELRCDPISGHTALYWYRQSLGQGPEFLIYFQGTGAADDSGLPNDRFFAVRPEGSVSTLKIQRTERGDSAVYLCASSLTIIQDSTGELFFGEGSRLTVL.

V gene TRBV4-1 combines with J gene TRBJ1-2; D gene unclear. This CDR3 comprises 16 residues. The germline V and J ends were trimmed by 4 bases and 5 bases, with 20 bases remaining between them. From germline, CDR1 is MGHRA and CDR2 YSYEKL. The CDR3 nucleotides read TGCGCCAGCAGCCCTGTGAGCCTGGCGCTAGGTTATGGCTACACCTTC. This translates into CASSPVSLALGYGYTF.

V is TRBV28 and J is TRBJ2-2; TRBD1 might be the D (6 bases). The CDR3 is 16 amino acids. V dropped 6 bases and J dropped 6 bases, with 20 bases sitting between them. Germline CDR1 MDHEN, CDR2 SYDVKM. CDR3 in DNA: TGTGCCAGCAGCCGGGACCTCAGAGGGGGTGCCGGGGAGCTGTTTTTT. Translating gives CASSRDLRGGAGELFF.

V usage is TRBV27 and J usage is TRBJ1-1; D unresolved. Germline V gene data show CDR1 as MNHEY and CDR2 as SMNVEV (reference sequence). The length of the CDR3 is 13 residues. V was clipped by 5 bases and J by 2 bases, with 9 bases between them. The CDR3, as DNA: TGTGCCAGCAGTAGGCAGCGCAACACTGAAGCTTTCTTT. It encodes CASSRQRNTEAFF.

The rearrangement joins TRBV5-1 to TRBJ2-3, with 7 bases lining up with TRBD2. Looked up from germline, CDR1 is SGHRS and CDR2 is YFSETQ. The CDR3 sequence is 15 residues long. Trimming took 1 base from V and 2 from J; bases not matched to a gene: 4. CDR3 protein: CASSLYAGDTDTQYF. CDR3 sequence (DNA): TGCGCCAGCAGCTTGTACGCGGGGGACACAGATACGCAGTATTTT.

The chain links TRBV9 to TRBJ2-1, with D possibly TRBD2 on 8 matching bases. Germline V CDR1 and CDR2: SGDLS, YYNGEE. The V end lost 4 bases, the J end lost 5 bases, and 16 bases lay between the germline ends. CDR3 length equals 15 residues. CDR3 sequence (DNA): TGTGCCAGCAGCCCAGGGGGACTAGAGAACAATGAGCAGTTCTTC. This codes for CASSPGGLENNEQFF. The full variable domain, completed using reference TRBV9 and TRBJ2-1, is DSGVTQTPKHLITATGQRVTLRCSPRSGDLSVYWYQQSLDQGLQFLIQYYNGEERAKGNILERFSAQQFPDLHSELNLSSLELGDSALYFCASSPGGLENNEQFFGPGTRLTVL.

This clone was seen a few times. The identical CDR3 is also encoded by other nucleotide sequences in the sample. This chain joins TRBV6-5 and TRBJ1-2, with 10 bases aligning to TRBD1. V shed 6 bases and J 11 bases; nucleotides not matched to a gene: 12. CDR1 is MNHEY, CDR2 SVGAGI, per germline. CDR3 length equals 14 residues. CDR3 sequence (DNA): TGTGCCAGCAGCGCGACAGGGGGCGTACGGGGTTACACCTTC. Translating it yields CASSATGGVRGYTF.

The DNA for the CDR3 is TGTGCCAGCAGCCGGGACAGGGGACTCCTCAATGAGCAGTTCTTC. This sequence encodes CASSRDRGLLNEQFF. The chain couples TRBV11-3 to TRBJ2-1; 10 nucleotides agree with TRBD1. Trimming took 5 bases from V and 6 from J; bases not matched to a gene: 7. The CDR3 is made up of 15 amino acids. Germline V CDR1 and CDR2: SGHNT, YENEEA. Full variable domain (outside the CDR3, taken from reference TRBV11-3 and TRBJ2-1): EAGVVQSPRYKIIEKKQPVAFWCNPISGHNTLYWYLQNLGQGPELLIRYENEEAVDDSQLPKDRFSAERLKGVDSTLKIQPAELGDSAVYLCASSRDRGLLNEQFFGPGTRLTVL.

This chain joins TRBV2 and TRBJ1-5; D gene uncertain. CDR1 is SNHLY and CDR2 is FYNNEI in the germline V gene. Trimming stripped 4 bases from V and 2 bases from J, with 15 bases between. The CDR3 spans 16 residues. This CDR3 reads CASSVPGSVGNQPQHF. Here the CDR3 DNA reads TGTGCCAGCAGTGTCCCCGGTAGTGTCGGCAATCAGCCCCAGCATTTT. The whole variable domain, remainder taken from reference TRBV2 and TRBJ1-5, is EPEVTQTPSHQVTQMGQEVILRCVPISNHLYFYWYRQILGQKVEFLVSFYNNEISEKSEIFDDQFSVERPDGSNFTLKIRSTKLEDSAMYFCASSVPGSVGNQPQHFGDGTRLSIL.

There are a few counts of this clone. CDR3 sequence: CASSLGAGFNEQYF. The CDR3 DNA sequence: TGTGCCAGCAGCTTGGGTGCGGGTTTCAACGAGCAGTACTTC. The chain joins TRBV5-6 to TRBJ2-7, with D maybe TRBD2 (5 bases). The germline V and J ends were trimmed by 0 bases and 5 bases, with 12 bases remaining between them. Germline V CDR1 and CDR2: SGHDT, YYEEEE. This CDR3 is built from 14 residues. The full variable domain, its missing parts supplied by reference TRBV5-6 and TRBJ2-7, is DAGVTQSPTHLIKTRGQQVTLRCSPKSGHDTVSWYQQALGQGPQFIFQYYEEEERQRGNFPDRFSGHQFPNYSSELNVNALLLGDSALYLCASSLGAGFNEQYFGPGTRLTVT.

The chain links TRBV19 to TRBJ2-5, with TRBD1 matching 8 bases. The V gene's germline CDR1 is LNHDA and CDR2 SQIVND (reference sequence). The CDR3 is made up of 14 amino acids. The trim removed 3 bases at V and 3 bases at J, leaving 3 bases unmatched. Written as DNA, the CDR3 is TGTGCCAGTAGTATGGGGGGACAGGAAGAGACCCAGTACTTC. It specifies CASSMGGQEETQYF. The complete variable domain, with remaining parts taken from reference TRBV19 and TRBJ2-5, reads DGGITQSPKYLFRKEGQNVTLSCEQNLNHDAMYWYRQDPGQGLRLIYYSQIVNDFQKGDIAEGYSVSREKKESFPLTVTSAQKNPTAFYLCASSMGGQEETQYFGPGTRLLVL.

The CDR3 DNA is TGCAGCGTTGACAGGGCTCAAGAGACCCAGTACTTC. Its protein is CSVDRAQETQYF. This chain connects TRBV29-1 to TRBJ2-5; a possible D gene is TRBD1 (5 bases). Germline V lookup: CDR1 SQVTM, CDR2 ANQGSEA. The CDR3 sequence is 12 residues long. The V end lost 3 bases, the J end lost 2 bases, and 7 bases lay between the germline ends. Complete variable domain (other parts from reference TRBV29-1 and TRBJ2-5): SAVISQKPSRDICQRGTSLTIQCQVDSQVTMMFWYRQQPGQSLTLIATANQGSEATYESGFVIDKFPISRPNLTFSTLTVSNMSPEDSSIYLCSVDRAQETQYFGPGTRLLVL.

The J gene is TRBJ2-2, the V gene TRBV30; a possible D gene is TRBD2 (6 bases). CDR3 size: 14 residues. The germline V gene has CDR1 GTSNPN and CDR2 SVGIG (reference sequence). Trimming cost V 3 bases and J 6 bases, with 14 bases left between them. Here the CDR3 reads CAWRDYPFPGELFF. Here the CDR3 DNA reads TGTGCCTGGAGGGACTACCCATTTCCCGGGGAGCTGTTTTTT.

The chain has TRBV10-3 and TRBJ2-3; the match to TRBD1 covers 7 bases. V lost 5 bases, J lost 3 bases, and 8 bases stayed unmatched. The germline V gene encodes CDR1 ENHRY and CDR2 SYGVKD. CDR3 size: 15 residues. The CDR3 DNA reads as TGTGCCATCAGTCTTCTACAGGGGACAACAGATACGCAGTATTTT. It yields the protein CAISLLQGTTDTQYF.

As DNA, the CDR3 is TGTGCCATCAGTGAACGGAGCGGGAGGTCGTTGAATGAGCAGTTCTTC. It specifies CAISERSGRSLNEQFF. The chain combines TRBV10-3 with TRBJ2-1; 9 nucleotides match TRBD2. Trimming cost V 3 bases and J 7 bases; bases outside gene matches: 10. This CDR3 comprises 16 residues. Germline lookup yields CDR1 ENHRY and CDR2 SYGVKD.

The V call is TRBV5-1, the J call TRBJ1-5; no definite D call. CDR3 size: 14 residues. V gave up 0 bases and J gave up 0 bases, with 4 bases separating them. Germline CDR1 reads SGHRS; CDR2 reads YFSETQ. The CDR3 DNA is TGCGCCAGCAGCTTGGCCGGTAGCAATCAGCCCCAGCATTTT. It yields the protein CASSLAGSNQPQHF.

The V and J genes are TRBV19 and TRBJ2-5, with 9 nucleotides matching TRBD2. V gave up 8 bases and J gave up 4 bases; unmatched junction bases: 17. This CDR3 comprises 17 residues. The germline gives CDR1 LNHDA, CDR2 SQIVND (reference sequence). This CDR3 reads CASSPEGSGRARETQYF. DNA for the CDR3: TGTGCCAGTTCACCCGAGGGTAGCGGGAGAGCACGAGAGACCCAGTACTTC.

The chain's CDR3 is CASSLRRGGNSPLHF. The CDR3 DNA follows: TGTGCCAGCAGCCTCCGCAGGGGCGGTAATTCACCCCTCCACTTT. The gene calls are TRBV4-2 and TRBJ1-6; maybe TRBD1 (6 bases). The V and J ends lost 4 bases and 6 bases respectively, with 13 bases between them. Germline lookup yields CDR1 LGHNA and CDR2 YNFKEQ. The CDR3 is 15 residues long.

The chain carries TRBV6-5 and TRBJ2-1, with TRBD1 matching over 7 bases. The CDR3 is made up of 14 amino acids. Trimming at V came to 8 bases and at J to 7 bases, leaving 11 bases not matched to a gene. The germline V gene has CDR1 MNHEY and CDR2 SVGAGI. The CDR3 nucleotides are TGTGCCAGCGGTAGACAGGGCGCCTTAAATGAGCAGTTCTTC. Translated: CASGRQGALNEQFF.

V is TRBV7-8 and J is TRBJ2-2, with 7 bases that match TRBD2. This CDR3 has 16 amino acids. Germline V gives CDR1 SGHVS, CDR2 FQNEAQ. V shed 2 bases and J 1 base; nucleotides not matched to a gene: 4. In nucleotides, the CDR3 is TGTGCCAGCAGCTTACGTACGGGGGGGAACACCGGGGAGCTGTTTTTT. This sequence encodes CASSLRTGGNTGELFF.

This clone showed up many times. The chain couples TRBV6-1 to TRBJ2-7, with 8 bases that match TRBD1. The V gene's germline CDR1 is MNHNS and CDR2 SASEGT. CDR3 length equals 16 residues. The ends lost 3 bases at V and 4 bases at J; junction bases unmatched: 11. For the CDR3, the DNA is TGTGCCAGCAGTGAGGACGCCGCGGACAGGGAGTACGAGCAGTACTTC. It encodes CASSEDAADREYEQYF.

CDR3 bases: TGCAGCGTTGAATTGCAGTACGAGCAGTACTTC. This sequence encodes CSVELQYEQYF. The rearrangement links TRBV29-1 to TRBJ2-7; no firm D call. V was cut by 2 bases and J by 4 bases, with 6 bases left in between. Germline lookup yields CDR1 SQVTM and CDR2 ANQGSEA. There are 11 residues in the CDR3.

The chain is built from TRBV7-3 and TRBJ2-1, with 9 bases identical to TRBD2. J gave up 2 bases and V 6 bases, and 14 bases lay outside the gene matches. Germline-derived CDR1 and CDR2 are SGHTA and FQGTGA. This CDR3 spans 18 amino acids. The CDR3 DNA reads as TGTGCCAGCAGTAATAGCGGGGGAACTTTACTAACCTACAATGAGCAGTTCTTC. Translation gives CASSNSGGTLLTYNEQFF.

The chain has TRBV12-5 and TRBJ2-1, with 7 bases fitting TRBD2. Germline V lookup: CDR1 LGHNT, CDR2 FRNRAP. This CDR3 is built from 15 residues. V lost 1 base to trimming and J lost 0 bases; unmatched junction nucleotides: 0. The CDR3: CASGLGGSSYNEQFF. The CDR3 bases are TGTGCTAGTGGTTTGGGCGGGAGCTCCTACAATGAGCAGTTCTTC. Full variable domain (rest looked up from reference TRBV12-5 and TRBJ2-1): DARVTQTPRHKVTEMGQEVTMRCQPILGHNTVFWYRQTMMQGLELLAYFRNRAPLDDSGMPKDRFSAEMPDATLATLKIQPSEPRDSAVYFCASGLGGSSYNEQFFGPGTRLTVL.

The chain employs TRBV6-5 and TRBJ2-2; 7 bases fit TRBD1. CDR1 and CDR2 (germline): MNHEY, SVGAGI. J lost 5 bases, V lost 4 bases, and 4 bases had no gene match. The CDR3 runs 14 residues. The CDR3: CASSSNRGTGELFF. The CDR3 region has the DNA TGTGCCAGCAGTTCCAACAGGGGTACCGGGGAGCTGTTTTTT.

The chain carries TRBV9 and TRBJ1-4; D may be TRBD1 (5 bases). Trimming took 0 bases from V and 7 from J, leaving 13 bases between them. The CDR3 covers 15 residues. Germline V gives CDR1 SGDLS, CDR2 YYNGEE. The CDR3 DNA sequence: TGTGCCAGCAGCGTAGATGGGGCGCCTTTTGAAAAACTGTTTTTT. Encoded protein: CASSVDGAPFEKLFF.

V usage is TRBV5-6 and J usage is TRBJ2-4; 8 nucleotides line up with TRBD2. Germline CDR1 and CDR2: SGHDT and YYEEEE. The length of the CDR3 is 17 residues. Germline trimming cut 4 bases from V and 10 bases from J; bases unmatched to any gene: 19. In DNA, the CDR3 is TGTGCCAGCAGCGGGAGGTTCGGGAGGGGCAATAACTTGATTCAGTACTTC. Translating gives CASSGRFGRGNNLIQYF.